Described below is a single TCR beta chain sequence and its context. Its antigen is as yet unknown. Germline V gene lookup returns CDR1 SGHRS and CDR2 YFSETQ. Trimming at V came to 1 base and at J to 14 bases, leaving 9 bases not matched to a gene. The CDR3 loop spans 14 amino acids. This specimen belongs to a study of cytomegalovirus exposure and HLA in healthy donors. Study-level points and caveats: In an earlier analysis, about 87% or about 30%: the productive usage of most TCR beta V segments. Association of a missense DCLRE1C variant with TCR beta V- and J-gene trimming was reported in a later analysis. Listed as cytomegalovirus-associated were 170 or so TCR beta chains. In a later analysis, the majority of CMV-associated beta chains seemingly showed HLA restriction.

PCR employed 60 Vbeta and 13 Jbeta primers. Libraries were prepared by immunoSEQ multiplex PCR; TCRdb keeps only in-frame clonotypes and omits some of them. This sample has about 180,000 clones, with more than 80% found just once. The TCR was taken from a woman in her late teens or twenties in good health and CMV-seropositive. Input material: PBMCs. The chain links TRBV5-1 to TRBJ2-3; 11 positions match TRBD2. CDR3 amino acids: CASSLTSGGQSMYF. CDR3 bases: TGCGCCAGCAGCTTGACTAGCGGGGGCCAATCGATGTATTTT. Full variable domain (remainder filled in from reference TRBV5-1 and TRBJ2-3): KAGVTQTPRYLIKTRGQQVTLSCSPISGHRSVSWYQQTPGQGLQFLFEYFSETQRNKGNFPGRFSGRQFSNSRSEMNVSTLELGDSALYLCASSLTSGGQSMYFGPGTRLTVL.